This passage covers 6 T cell receptor beta chains from one sample sequenced in a study of T-cell memory formation after mild COVID-19. TCRdb processed the 5' RACE reads anew with MiXCR; each CDR3 protein has one entry. The table has fewer than 50,000 distinct CDR3 sequences, nearly 9.5% seen once. Input material: PBMCs or a T cell subset sorted from them (not recorded which). These receptors were obtained from an adult woman who had mild COVID-19 (a few samples of this study predate the infection). Cell type and time point are not known.

This chain links TRBV29-1 with TRBJ2-1, with 9 nucleotides matching TRBD1. Germline-derived CDR1 and CDR2 are SQVTM and ANQGSEA. There are 15 residues in the CDR3. With 4 bases clipped from V and 3 bases from J, the junction kept 7 bases outside the gene matches. The CDR3 spells CSVARQGGNYNEQFF. The CDR3 DNA reads TGCAGCGTTGCTAGACAGGGGGGGAACTACAATGAGCAGTTCTTC.

This clonotype was picked up many times. The chain employs TRBV9 and TRBJ1-6; no definite D call. Germline V gives CDR1 SGDLS, CDR2 YYNGEE. The V and J ends lost 0 bases and 6 bases respectively, with 25 bases between them. The length of the CDR3 is 20 residues. CDR3 DNA sequence: TGTGCCAGCAGCGTAGCTCCATACACACGATACAGCACTCTTAATTCACCCCTCCACTTT. It yields the protein CASSVAPYTRYSTLNSPLHF. Together with reference TRBV9 and TRBJ1-6, the CDR3 gives the full variable domain: DSGVTQTPKHLITATGQRVTLRCSPRSGDLSVYWYQQSLDQGLQFLIQYYNGEERAKGNILERFSAQQFPDLHSELNLSSLELGDSALYFCASSVAPYTRYSTLNSPLHFGNGTRLTVT.

The chain links TRBV6-2 or TRBV6-3 to TRBJ2-5; 10 positions match TRBD2. Losses at the gene ends were 10 bases for V and 1 base for J; bases not matched to a gene: 12. Germline CDR1 and CDR2: MNHEY and SVGEGT. The length of the CDR3 is 16 residues. As DNA, the CDR3 is TGTGCCACCGCGAGGGGCCTAGCGGGGGCCCAAGAGACCCAGTACTTC. Protein product: CATARGLAGAQETQYF.

This chain joins TRBV6-5 and TRBJ2-3; the match to TRBD1 covers 7 bases. This CDR3 has 16 amino acids. V was clipped by 6 bases and J by 0 bases; unmatched bases: 9. The germline gives CDR1 MNHEY, CDR2 SVGAGI. CDR3 DNA: TGTGCCAGCAGGACAGGGCTGATCACTAGCACAGATACGCAGTATTTT. Protein product: CASRTGLITSTDTQYF.

This chain connects TRBV9 to TRBJ1-3; D is undetermined. This CDR3 spans 16 amino acids. V lost 0 bases and J lost 1, with 11 bases in between. Germline V gene data show CDR1 as SGDLS and CDR2 as YYNGEE. CDR3 region: CASSVARLLSGNTIYF. The DNA of the CDR3 is TGTGCCAGCAGCGTAGCTCGACTTCTATCTGGAAACACCATATATTTT.

V is TRBV6-6 and J is TRBJ2-3; TRBD1 matches at 9 bases. The trim removed 5 bases at V and 4 bases at J, leaving 13 bases unmatched. Germline lookup yields CDR1 MNHNY and CDR2 SVGAGI (reference sequence). The CDR3 is 17 amino acids. The CDR3 here is CASSPKAGTGLADTQYF. The CDR3 DNA is TGTGCCAGCAGTCCAAAGGCCGGGACAGGGTTGGCAGATACGCAGTATTTT.